This TCR beta chain was captured in a study of CD8+CD57+ T cells in acquired aplastic anemia. Looking at the study overall: Sequencing produced an average of roughly 11 million reads per healthy donor for CD4+ cells. Whole-study results and caveats: A set of twenty-nine CD8+ CDR3 sequences was shared between patients and controls, and these sequences appeared highly expressed in patients. Patients and controls had CD8+ Simpson's diversity values that were not significantly distinct.

TCR beta VDJ and CDR3 profiles were obtained from a genomic DNA template. One entry per CDR3 protein results from TCRdb running MiXCR on the reads. This table holds fewer than 200,000 distinct CDR3 sequences, about three fifths found once. Details on this clonotype: Antigen specificity is unknown.

Germline V gives CDR1 SGHRS, CDR2 YFSETQ. The CDR3 length is 16 residues. With 0 bases clipped from V and 1 base from J, the junction kept 4 bases outside the gene matches. The sequencing input was sorted CD4+, CD8+, or CD8+CD57+ T cells (not recorded which) from PBMCs. V is TRBV5-1 and J is TRBJ2-1; 7 bases are shared with TRBD2. This receptor was taken from a human donor in good health. The CDR3: CASSLGGTTSYNEQFF. Here the CDR3 DNA reads TGCGCCAGCAGCTTGGGCGGGACTACATCCTACAATGAGCAGTTCTTC.